Listed below are T cell receptor beta chains from one sample, sequenced in a study of Ad26.COV2.S vaccination and SARS-CoV-2 variants. The assay was immunoSEQ multiplex PCR, and TCRdb's table has in-frame clones only and misses some. The repertoire consists of around 350,000 clones, with roughly 84% occurring once and the leading ten covering around 3%. Source: peripheral blood, taken in a trial of Ad26.COV2.S vaccine versus placebo. Every receptor here comes from a person between 18 and 59 years old who received the Ad26.COV2.S COVID-19 vaccine or a placebo. Each CDR3 is given with its conserved first and last residue. A D gene is named only where the DNA matches it firmly. Size is stated for part of the rows, as once, few or many counts, or as a class when the clone is expanded.

d_call j_call clone_size v_call cdr3_nt cdr3_aa
NA TRBJ1-1 NA TRBV19 TGTGCCAGTAGTACCAGGGCTTCTGAAGCTTTCTTT CASSTRASEAFF
NA TRBJ2-3 NA TRBV3-1/TRBV3-2 TGTGCCAGCAGCCGAAACACAGATACGCAGTATTTT CASSRNTDTQYF
TRBD2 TRBJ2-7 NA TRBV5-4 TGTGCCAGCAGCTCGGGACTAGCGGGGGGGCAGTTCCACGAGCAGTACTTC CASSSGLAGGQFHEQYF
NA TRBJ1-1 NA TRBV7-9 TGTGCCAGCAGCCAATACTCACAACGTCGAGATGAAGCTTTCTTT CASSQYSQRRDEAFF
NA TRBJ1-4 NA TRBV12-3/TRBV12-4 TGTGCCAGCAGTTTAGTTAAGGGAAAACTGTTTTTT CASSLVKGKLFF
NA TRBJ1-2 NA TRBV4-3 TGCGCCAGCAGCCAAGATAGGATTCTTCTGCCCCCTTATGGCTACACCTTC CASSQDRILLPPYGYTF
TRBD2 TRBJ2-5 NA TRBV29-1 TGCAGCGGTACTAGCGGGAGAGGAGGGGAGACCCAGTACTTC CSGTSGRGGETQYF
NA TRBJ1-3 NA TRBV11-2 TGTGCCAGCAGCTTAGGAGAGGGGACCTCTGGAAACACCATATATTTT CASSLGEGTSGNTIYF
NA TRBJ2-1 NA TRBV30 TGTGCCTGGAGTCCTCCGGGACCCCAGCTGAGGGAGCAGTTCTTC CAWSPPGPQLREQFF
TRBD2 TRBJ2-5 once TRBV4-1 TGCGCCAGCAGCCAAGACGGCGGACTAGCGGGGCCTAAGACCCAGTACTTC CASSQDGGLAGPKTQYF
TRBD1 TRBJ2-2 NA TRBV2 TGTGCCAGCAGGACAAGACAGGGCACCGGGGAGCTGTTTTTT CASRTRQGTGELFF
TRBD2 TRBJ2-7 NA TRBV6-2/TRBV6-3 TGTGCCAGCAGTTTCCCACTAGCGGGAGGGGACTACGAGCAGTACTTC CASSFPLAGGDYEQYF
NA TRBJ1-5 NA TRBV19 TGTGCCAGTAGTGTTCCCCAGACTCATCAGCCCCAGCATTTT CASSVPQTHQPQHF
NA TRBJ2-3 once TRBV30 TGTGCCTGGAGTGCAGGGAGGCTAGATACGCAGTATTTT CAWSAGRLDTQYF
TRBD1 TRBJ1-5 NA TRBV30 TGTGCCTGGAGCCAGGGGGAGAGCAATCAGCCCCAGCATTTT CAWSQGESNQPQHF
NA TRBJ2-2 NA TRBV2 TGTGCCAGCAGCATACAAGGGGCGAGCACCGGGGAGCTGTTTTTT CASSIQGASTGELFF
TRBD1 TRBJ2-5 NA TRBV2 TGTGCCAGCACCTCACAGGGGCAGGAGACCCAGTACTTC CASTSQGQETQYF
NA TRBJ2-5 NA TRBV9 TGTGCCAGCAGCGTAGTGGCCTTTCGGGAGACCCAGTACTTC CASSVVAFRETQYF
TRBD2 TRBJ2-1 NA TRBV3-1/TRBV3-2 TGTGCCAGCAGGTCCGTAACTAGCGGGAGGACCTACAATGAGCAGTTCTTC CASRSVTSGRTYNEQFF
TRBD2 TRBJ2-3 NA TRBV5-8 TGTGCCAGCAGCATTCCGGGACTAGCGGGGGGATGGTATTTT CASSIPGLAGGWYF
TRBD1 TRBJ1-2 NA TRBV27 TGTGCCAGCAGTTCCGCCACCGGACAGGGAGCCTATGGCTACACCTTC CASSSATGQGAYGYTF
NA TRBJ2-2 NA TRBV27 TGTGCCAGCAGTTTAGGGCTAGTTGGCGGGGAGCTGTTTTTT CASSLGLVGGELFF
TRBD1 TRBJ1-1 NA TRBV6-5 TGTGCCAGCAGGGTTAAGGGGGCGGGGGGCACTGAAGCTTTCTTT CASRVKGAGGTEAFF
TRBD2 TRBJ2-3 NA TRBV29-1 TGCAGCGTTCTAATAGCGGGACCCACAGATACGCAGTATTTT CSVLIAGPTDTQYF
TRBD1 TRBJ1-2 few TRBV6-1 TGTGCCAGCAGTGCTGCCGGGACAGGGGCCACTCCGGTCTATGGCTACACCTTC CASSAAGTGATPVYGYTF
NA TRBJ2-1 NA TRBV19 TGTGCCAGTAGTATAGGGCCAGGCTCCTACAATGAGCAGTTCTTC CASSIGPGSYNEQFF
TRBD2 TRBJ2-3 NA TRBV18 TGTGCCAGCTCACCCGTGACTAGCAGTCCTAGCACAGATACGCAGTATTTT CASSPVTSSPSTDTQYF
NA TRBJ2-7 NA TRBV28 TGTGCCAGCAGTTCCGGGGGACGCCCCTACGAGCAGTACTTC CASSSGGRPYEQYF
TRBD1 TRBJ2-5 NA TRBV5-1 TGCGCCAGCAGCGACCGGGACAGGGGGCCTTTCCAAGAGACCCAGTACTTC CASSDRDRGPFQETQYF
NA TRBJ2-5 NA TRBV28 TGTGCCAGCAGTCCGCTCGGGGCCCTCGTACAAGAGACCCAGTACTTC CASSPLGALVQETQYF
NA TRBJ2-7 NA TRBV7-9 TGTGCCAGCAGCTTCGACGCAGGGCAGTACTTC CASSFDAGQYF
TRBD2 TRBJ2-1 NA TRBV23-1 TGCGCCAGCAGTCAAGGGGCCAACTTCGGGAGGGAGCAGTTCTTC CASSQGANFGREQFF
TRBD2 TRBJ2-1 NA TRBV3-1/TRBV3-2 TGTGCCAGCAGCGAAAGAACTAGCGTCAATGGGCAGTTCTTC CASSERTSVNGQFF
TRBD1 TRBJ1-3 NA TRBV5-5 TGTGCCAGCAGCCCGCGGACAGGAAGCACCATATATTTT CASSPRTGSTIYF
NA TRBJ1-2 NA TRBV18 TGTGCCAGCTCACCACGGATGGCGGGGGAGTCGGGCTACACCTTC CASSPRMAGESGYTF
NA TRBJ2-1 once TRBV20-1 TGCAGTGCTAGTAGGGCCTGGAATGAGCAGTTCTTC CSASRAWNEQFF
TRBD1 TRBJ2-5 NA TRBV5-1 TGCGCCAGCAGCGTTGGACAGGACCAAGAGACCCAGTACTTC CASSVGQDQETQYF
NA TRBJ1-1 NA TRBV5-4 TGTGCCAGCAGCGATAACCCAACTGGGGGGTCTGAAGCTTTCTTT CASSDNPTGGSEAFF
NA TRBJ2-7 NA TRBV30 TGTGCCTGGAGGCGACTATCGAGGCGCTACGAGCAGTACTTC CAWRRLSRRYEQYF
NA TRBJ2-3 few TRBV4-3 TGCGCCAGCAGCCAGGCAACTAGTTCAGATACGCAGTATTTT CASSQATSSDTQYF
NA TRBJ2-4 NA TRBV27 TGTGCCAGCAGTTTAAACGGGGATCTAGCCAAAAACATTCAGTACTTC CASSLNGDLAKNIQYF
NA TRBJ2-2 NA TRBV2 TGTGCCAGCAGGAAGTACACCGGGGAGCTGTTTTTT CASRKYTGELFF
NA TRBJ1-2 NA TRBV10-3 TGTGCCATCAGTGAGTTGGTTGAGGGCTACACCTTC CAISELVEGYTF
NA TRBJ2-5 NA TRBV5-1 TGCGCCAGCAGCTTGGGTGGAGGGAAAGAGACCCAGTACTTC CASSLGGGKETQYF
TRBD1 TRBJ2-1 NA TRBV12-5 TGTGCTAGTGGTTTGGACTCGGACAGGGAGTTTGAGCAGTTCTTC CASGLDSDREFEQFF
NA TRBJ1-3 NA TRBV6-1 TGTGCCAGCAGTGAAGTGCCCAGGGCGGGAAACACCATATATTTT CASSEVPRAGNTIYF
NA TRBJ2-5 NA TRBV29-1 TGCAGCGTTGAAGCCCAAAAATCAGGGGAGACCCAGTACTTC CSVEAQKSGETQYF
TRBD1 TRBJ1-6 NA TRBV27 TGTGCCAGCAGTTTAGTACAGGGACAGGATGGCTCACCCCTCCACTTT CASSLVQGQDGSPLHF
TRBD2 TRBJ2-7 NA TRBV13 TGTGCCAGCAGCTTTCTAGCGGGAGGATACGAGCAGTACTTC CASSFLAGGYEQYF
NA TRBJ1-5 few TRBV11-2 TGTGCCAGCAGCTCCGCACCGTGGGGTCAGCCCCAGCATTTT CASSSAPWGQPQHF
TRBD2 TRBJ2-3 NA TRBV28 TGTGCCAGCAGTTATAGCGGGAGGGTAGCAGATACGCAGTATTTT CASSYSGRVADTQYF
NA TRBJ1-3 once TRBV3-1/TRBV3-2 TGTGCCAGCAGCCGATTACAGGGATCCGGAAACACCATATATTTT CASSRLQGSGNTIYF